Given below is one TCR beta chain in context. This clonotype has a handful of counts. This clone's antigen is unknown. Base qualities are not recorded, but no much larger clone differs from it by a single base. The germline V gene (reference sequence) yields MNHEY for CDR1 and SMNVEV for CDR2. Spanning cysteine to phenylalanine, the CDR3 consists of 15 amino acids. Only the CDR3 part of the read is kept: 45 bases, read in frame from the first base. Trimmed from V: 6 bases; trimmed from J: 0 bases; junction bases lacking a gene match: 3. These data are taken from a study of blood T cells in healthy people across ages (dated by TCRdb to 2014 to 2015). For context, the study as a whole: In model experiments, template switching captured about one uniquely barcoded TCR beta cDNA molecule for every two T cells. Using deep sequencing normalized with unique cDNA molecular identifiers, the study measured how TCR beta repertoire diversity changes with age. The donors were split into four age groups: young (average 16 years), middle-aged (39), aged (approximately 60) and long-lived (under 85). To avoid experimental bias, donors of different ages were spread randomly across the sequencing lanes. For two donors (one aged 18 to 29 and one aged 80 or older), the study analyzed two additional independent replicas of 1 million unique cDNA reads from the same blood draw. What the study reported, not specific to this receptor: Because the CMV infection status of the donors was unknown, age-related changes in expanded clonotypes may potentially have been confounded. Because profiling used bulk unsorted PBMCs, naive and antigen-experienced compartments could not be compared conclusively. Observed TCR beta diversity correlated strongly with the percentage of naive T cells measured by flow cytometry. As age increased, observed TCR beta diversity per million T cells dropped in a roughly linear way, and a significant reduction was already evident by age 40. Compared with the aged group, the long-lived group had more naive CD4+ T cells, fewer expanded clones and increased TCR diversity, a pattern suggesting age selection. Total diversity estimates from one million sequenced T cells were considered lower bounds and underestimates.

Library creation used 5' RACE. This sample was sequenced with an Illumina HiSeq 2500. The second PCR ran for roughly 7 to 11 cycles and used a J-beta primer mix along with a sample-barcoded 5' primer. Each TCR beta cDNA molecule received a unique molecular identifier from a template-switch 5' adaptor carrying 12 random nucleotides. Each sample yielded at least 2.5 million CDR3-containing paired-end reads. All of the RNA was converted into first-strand cDNA using the Mint cDNA synthesis kit, with a TRBC-specific oligonucleotide serving as the primer. After uracil-DNA glycosylase treatment, a first 18-cycle PCR used universal primers M1SS and BC2_uni_R on all cDNA. For the original study's pipeline: Normalization of each sample was performed by random selection of 1 million high-quality reads, each carrying a distinct molecular identifier. Reads sharing molecular identifiers were discarded rather than binned into consensus sequences. CDR3 identification, clonotype clustering and error correction used MiTCR with a Q25 quality threshold and the strictest error-elimination algorithm. Lower-bound total TCR beta diversity was estimated with a nonparametric unseen species model using Euler transformation. TCRdb passed the public sequencing reads through fastp at Q25 and MiXCR, retaining productive beta sequences. For every CDR3 protein sequence, its rows merge into one entry that carries the most common genes and DNA. TCRdb assigned the V and J calls; the authors' analysis was not used. The table for this sample lists hundreds of thousands of distinct CDR3 sequences; around two fifths of them were counted only once. About a fifth of the sample is held by the ten biggest clonotypes.

Systemically healthy Caucasian individuals from Russia, 39 in total and aged about 6 to 100 years, were included as donors. Roughly 10 milliliters of peripheral blood were collected from each donor into EDTA-treated Vacutainer tubes. Ficoll-Paque density-gradient centrifugation was used to isolate PBMCs, with at least 7 million per sample. Total RNA was extracted from PBMCs with Trizol reagent, with at least 5 micrograms obtained per sample. For every donor, flow cytometry on a PBMC aliquot measured the percentage of naive CD45RAhigh/CD27high T cells. This chain joins TRBV27 to TRBJ2-1; the central 9 bases match TRBD1. Sequences were obtained from blood. The sequence was obtained from a man aged 55 to 70 in good health. The bases read TGTGCCAGCAGAGGGACAGGGATCTCCTACAATGAGCAGTTCTTC. This gives the protein CASRGTGISYNEQFF.